This T cell receptor beta chain was sequenced in a study of blood T cell repertoires in COVID-19. Across the whole study: The samples span acute and convalescent COVID-19 from the United States, Italy and Spain.

In the study's own analysis: Amplification of reference gene primers provided the estimated nucleated cell counts. Method: immunoSEQ multiplex PCR; TCRdb's copy keeps in-frame clones and lacks some. V and J calls and clone size are those listed in that table; D and trimming were worked out from the DNA. The sample yields a few hundred thousand clones, roughly 80% seen once. Germline assignment: CDR1 LNHDA and CDR2 SQIVND (reference sequence). V was shortened by 3 bases and J by 0 bases, with 8 bases between the two germline ends. This CDR3 comprises 14 residues. Sequenced material: peripheral blood. This clonotype was sampled from a woman in her seventies with acute or convalescent COVID-19. The rearrangement uses TRBV19 and TRBJ1-1; D not resolved. CDR3: CASSMAGMNTEAFF. The CDR3 nucleotides are TGTGCCAGTAGTATGGCGGGGATGAACACTGAAGCTTTCTTT. Using reference TRBV19 and TRBJ1-1 for the parts outside the CDR3, the full variable domain is DGGITQSPKYLFRKEGQNVTLSCEQNLNHDAMYWYRQDPGQGLRLIYYSQIVNDFQKGDIAEGYSVSREKKESFPLTVTSAQKNPTAFYLCASSMAGMNTEAFFGQGTRLTVV.